Each of the 27 T cell receptor beta chains below was sequenced from the same sample in a study of blood T cell repertoires in COVID-19. Libraries were prepared by immunoSEQ multiplex PCR; TCRdb keeps only in-frame clonotypes and omits some of them. The sample has 90,000 to 150,000 clones; about 79% are singletons. The sequenced sample consisted of peripheral blood. Source of these receptors: a woman at least 80 years old with acute or convalescent COVID-19.

The chain combines TRBV24-1 with TRBJ2-3; 10 nucleotides line up with TRBD2. The V segment lost 2 bases and the J segment 3 bases; nucleotides outside the gene matches: 7. The germline gives CDR1 KGHDR, CDR2 SFDVKD. This CDR3 has 17 amino acids. The CDR3 region has the DNA TGTGCCACCAGTGATTCTTCGAGCGGGGGGGTAACAGATACGCAGTATTTT. It codes for CATSDSSSGGVTDTQYF.

V gene TRBV4-3 combines with J gene TRBJ1-1; 8 bases are a match to TRBD1. The J segment lost 1 base and the V segment lost 4 bases, leaving 8 bases of the junction unmatched. The V gene's germline CDR1 is LGHNA and CDR2 YSLEER. The CDR3 length is 16 residues. The CDR3 spells CASSRHHRGENTEAFF. CDR3 DNA sequence: TGCGCCAGCAGCCGACACCACAGGGGGGAGAACACTGAAGCTTTCTTT.

The chain links TRBV5-1 to TRBJ2-5; 12 positions agree with TRBD1. V lost 5 bases to trimming and J lost 2 bases; unmatched junction nucleotides: 4. The germline gives CDR1 SGHRS, CDR2 YFSETQ. The CDR3 extends over 15 amino acids. CDR3 DNA sequence: TGCGCCAGCAGTCGGGACAGGGGGCTTCAAGAGACCCAGTACTTC. This encodes CASSRDRGLQETQYF.

The chain uses TRBV7-2 and TRBJ2-1; 13 bases match TRBD2. Looked up from germline, CDR1 is SGHTA and CDR2 is FQGNSA. This CDR3 contains 15 residues. Trimming took 2 bases from V and 8 from J; bases not matched to a gene: 3. CDR3 residues: CASSLLLAGGDEQFF. CDR3 DNA sequence: TGTGCCAGCAGCTTATTACTAGCGGGGGGGGATGAGCAGTTCTTC. Filled out from reference TRBV7-2 and TRBJ2-1, the complete variable domain reads GAGVSQSPSNKVTEKGKDVELRCDPISGHTALYWYRQSLGQGLEFLIYFQGNSAPDKSGLPSDRFSAERTGGSVSTLTIQRTQQEDSAVYLCASSLLLAGGDEQFFGPGTRLTVL.

This clone was counted a few times. The J gene is TRBJ2-7, the V gene TRBV27; perhaps TRBD1 as D (6 bases). The CDR3 has 14 residues. Germline V lookup: CDR1 MNHEY, CDR2 SMNVEV (reference sequence). Deletions cut 5 bases from V and 1 base from J, with 12 bases between. The CDR3 coding sequence is TGTGCCAGCAGTCATCCTGGACAGTCCTACGAGCAGTACTTC. Translation gives CASSHPGQSYEQYF.

This chain joins TRBV10-3 and TRBJ1-3; the match to TRBD1 covers 7 bases. J was trimmed by 0 bases and V by 5 bases; bases with no gene match: 7. In germline, CDR1 is ENHRY, CDR2 SYGVKD. The CDR3 contains 16 residues. CDR3 in amino acids: CAISLGTDNSGNTIYF. CDR3 sequence (DNA): TGTGCCATCAGTCTAGGGACAGACAACTCTGGAAACACCATATATTTT.

The rearrangement joins TRBV7-3 to TRBJ1-6; D not certain. The CDR3 is 14 amino acids. Germline V lookup: CDR1 SGHTA, CDR2 FQGTGA. The germline V and J ends were trimmed by 5 bases and 4 bases, with 9 bases remaining between them. CDR3 nucleotides: TGTGCCAGCAGCCTAGACGGGTATAATTCACCCCTCCACTTT. It specifies CASSLDGYNSPLHF.

CDR3 nucleotide sequence: TGTGCCAGTAGTGCTAGACTGCGAAGCTCCTACAATGAGCAGTTCTTC. This codes for CASSARLRSSYNEQFF. The chain is built from TRBV19 and TRBJ2-1, with D hard to call. Germline V gives CDR1 LNHDA, CDR2 SQIVND (reference sequence). V dropped 5 bases and J dropped 0 bases, with 14 bases sitting between them. CDR3 length: 16 amino acids.

This clone was seen many times. As DNA, the CDR3 is TGTGCCTGGAGTGTACGGACAGGGGGCTACAATGAGCAGTTCTTC. It specifies CAWSVRTGGYNEQFF. The rearrangement links TRBV30 to TRBJ2-1; 10 bases are a match to TRBD1. The CDR3 is 15 amino acids. The germline V gene has CDR1 GTSNPN and CDR2 SVGIG (reference sequence). V gave up 0 bases and J gave up 3 bases; unmatched junction bases: 2.

J is TRBJ2-7 and V is TRBV9, with TRBD2 matching over 7 bases. The trim removed 0 bases at V and 5 bases at J, leaving 11 bases unmatched. Germline CDR1 reads SGDLS; CDR2 reads YYNGEE. The CDR3 length is 16 residues. The DNA of the CDR3 is TGTGCCAGCAGCGTAGGGGAGGGAGGGCCCCTCGACGAGCAGTACTTC. Translating it yields CASSVGEGGPLDEQYF.

The rearrangement joins TRBV3-1 (or the pseudogene TRBV3-2) to TRBJ1-5, with unresolved D. CDR1 LGHDT and CDR2 YNNKEL come from the germline V gene (reference sequence). V was trimmed by 0 bases and J by 3 bases, leaving 3 bases between them. The length of the CDR3 is 13 residues. The CDR3 coding sequence is TGTGCCAGCAGCCAAGAACTCAATCAGCCCCAGCATTTT. It encodes CASSQELNQPQHF.

The rearrangement links TRBV9 to TRBJ1-6; no reliable D call. The CDR3 loop spans 15 amino acids. Germline V gene lookup returns CDR1 SGDLS and CDR2 YYNGEE. Trimming shortened V by 0 bases and J by 7 bases, and 11 bases separated the two germline ends. The CDR3 loop reads CASSVDHSPNSPLHF. The CDR3, as DNA: TGTGCCAGCAGCGTAGACCACAGTCCAAATTCACCCCTCCACTTT.

The V gene is TRBV6-2 or TRBV6-3, the J gene TRBJ2-5; 14 bases align to TRBD2. J was trimmed by 4 bases and V by 6 bases; bases with no gene match: 7. The germline CDR1 and CDR2 sequences are MNHEY and SVGEGT. CDR3 length equals 16 residues. CDR3 protein: CASSRGLAGGGETQYF. In nucleotides, the CDR3 is TGTGCCAGCAGCCGCGGACTAGCGGGGGGCGGAGAGACCCAGTACTTC.

The chain recombines TRBV2 with TRBJ2-3; the match to TRBD1 covers 10 bases. The CDR3 extends over 15 amino acids. Germline lookup yields CDR1 SNHLY and CDR2 FYNNEI. Trimming cost V 5 bases and J 6 bases; bases outside gene matches: 8. The CDR3 coding sequence is TGTGCCAGCAGTAAGACCGGGACAGGGGACGATACGCAGTATTTT. It specifies CASSKTGTGDDTQYF.

The V call is TRBV28, the J call TRBJ1-3; a possible D gene is TRBD1 (5 bases). V was trimmed by 6 bases and J by 0 bases, leaving 15 bases between them. CDR3 length: 16 amino acids. Germline V gene lookup returns CDR1 MDHEN and CDR2 SYDVKM. The chain's CDR3 is CASRSGGGSSGNTIYF. The CDR3 DNA sequence: TGTGCCAGCAGGTCTGGTGGGGGGTCCTCTGGAAACACCATATATTTT.

The J gene is TRBJ1-2, the V gene TRBV10-1; possible D gene TRBD1, 6 bases. The CDR3 totals 16 residues. Germline lookup yields CDR1 WNHNN and CDR2 SYGVQD (reference sequence). V was pared by 6 bases and J by 5 bases, with 22 bases between. The CDR3 is CASSTPGTPSLYGYTF. CDR3 nucleotides: TGCGCCAGCAGCACGCCCGGGACACCGAGCCTATATGGCTACACCTTC.

This chain links TRBV9 with TRBJ2-2, with D uncertain. This CDR3 is built from 14 residues. Looked up from germline, CDR1 is SGDLS and CDR2 is YYNGEE. Trimming took off 1 base at V and 0 bases at J, with 4 bases between the two ends. The CDR3 loop is CASSVFANTGELFF. CDR3 nucleotide sequence: TGTGCCAGCAGCGTATTCGCGAACACCGGGGAGCTGTTTTTT. The whole variable domain, filled in from reference TRBV9 and TRBJ2-2, reads DSGVTQTPKHLITATGQRVTLRCSPRSGDLSVYWYQQSLDQGLQFLIQYYNGEERAKGNILERFSAQQFPDLHSELNLSSLELGDSALYFCASSVFANTGELFFGEGSRLTVL.

The chain employs TRBV9 and TRBJ2-7; TRBD2 is a possible D gene (6 bases). V was trimmed by 0 bases and J by 7 bases, leaving 11 bases between them. Germline V gene sequence: CDR1 SGDLS, CDR2 YYNGEE. The CDR3 contains 13 residues. The CDR3 region is CASSVGRLGEQYF. The CDR3, as DNA: TGTGCCAGCAGCGTAGGCCGACTAGGGGAGCAGTACTTC. The entire variable domain, with the rest obtained from reference TRBV9 and TRBJ2-7, is as follows: DSGVTQTPKHLITATGQRVTLRCSPRSGDLSVYWYQQSLDQGLQFLIQYYNGEERAKGNILERFSAQQFPDLHSELNLSSLELGDSALYFCASSVGRLGEQYFGPGTRLTVT.

The chain has TRBV5-4 and TRBJ2-3, with unresolved D. The germline CDR1 and CDR2 sequences are SGHNT and YYREEE (reference sequence). This CDR3 has 15 residues. Trimming took off 0 bases at V and 0 bases at J, with 8 bases between the two ends. This CDR3 reads CASSLGHPSTDTQYF. CDR3 coding DNA: TGTGCCAGCAGCTTGGGGCACCCTAGCACAGATACGCAGTATTTT.

This chain joins TRBV15 and TRBJ2-1; 7 nucleotides align to TRBD2. Trimming took 6 bases from V and 0 from J; bases not matched to a gene: 5. CDR1 is LNHNV and CDR2 is YYDKDF in the germline V gene (reference sequence). This CDR3 has 15 amino acids. The chain's CDR3 is CATSRTRSSYNEQFF. The CDR3 region has the DNA TGTGCCACCAGTCGGACTAGGAGCTCCTACAATGAGCAGTTCTTC.

This clone showed up just a few times. This chain connects TRBV7-2 to TRBJ1-2, with D possibly being TRBD1 (6 bases). Germline CDR1 reads SGHTA; CDR2 reads FQGNSA. V dropped 3 bases and J dropped 5 bases, with 10 bases sitting between them. CDR3 length: 13 amino acids. The CDR3 coding sequence is TGTGCCAGCAGCTTTGACAGGAGATATGGCTACACCTTC. It encodes CASSFDRRYGYTF.

V is TRBV7-9 and J is TRBJ2-7, with D possibly being TRBD2 (6 bases). V shed 4 bases and J shed 4 bases, with 14 bases lying between them. Germline assignment: CDR1 SEHNR and CDR2 FQNEAQ (reference sequence). The CDR3 length is 14 residues. CDR3 sequence reads: CASSSGLRAYEQYF. The CDR3 DNA sequence: TGTGCCAGCAGCTCGGGACTCCGAGCGTACGAGCAGTACTTC.

The chain recombines TRBV18 with TRBJ2-1; a weak D match, TRBD2 (7 bases). V gave up 5 bases and J gave up 8 bases, with 16 bases separating them. This CDR3 region has 14 residues. Germline CDR1 KGHSH, CDR2 LQKENI. The CDR3 coding sequence is TGTGCCAGCTCATCCCGACTAGCAGGGGATGAGCAGTTCTTC. Its protein product is CASSSRLAGDEQFF. The entire variable domain, with the rest obtained from reference TRBV18 and TRBJ2-1, is as follows: NAGVMQNPRHLVRRRGQEARLRCSPMKGHSHVYWYRQLPEEGLKFMVYLQKENIIDESGMPKERFSAEFPKEGPSILRIQQVVRGDSAAYFCASSSRLAGDEQFFGPGTRLTVL.

The J gene is TRBJ2-3, the V gene TRBV5-4; a possible D gene is TRBD2 (6 bases). Germline assignment: CDR1 SGHNT and CDR2 YYREEE (reference sequence). The CDR3 consists of 17 residues. Trimming left V 1 base short and J 1 base short, with 16 bases between. The CDR3, as DNA: TGTGCCAGCAGCTTGTTTCGGACTAACTATGGCACAGATACGCAGTATTTT. Its protein is CASSLFRTNYGTDTQYF.

This sequence joins TRBV20-1 and TRBJ1-2; 9 bases fit TRBD1. Germline V gives CDR1 DFQATT, CDR2 SNEGSKA (reference sequence). With V trimmed by 3 bases and J by 3 bases, 8 bases remained unmatched. CDR3 length: 15 amino acids. CDR3 loop: CSASSSGTGHYGYTF. CDR3 DNA: TGCAGTGCTAGTTCCTCCGGGACAGGGCACTATGGCTACACCTTC.

This clone was seen only a few times. The rearrangement uses TRBV29-1 and TRBJ1-1, with 8 bases lining up with TRBD1. This CDR3 has 13 amino acids. The V and J ends lost 5 bases and 5 bases, in that order; junction bases with no gene match: 7. Germline loops: CDR1 SQVTM, CDR2 ANQGSEA. This CDR3 is CSVMDRVETEAFF. CDR3 nucleotides: TGCAGCGTTATGGACAGGGTTGAAACTGAAGCTTTCTTT.

This clone has a count of ten or more. The chain joins TRBV7-9 to TRBJ1-1; possible D gene TRBD1, 6 bases. The CDR3 is made up of 11 amino acids. CDR1 and CDR2 from the germline V gene are SEHNR and FQNEAQ (reference sequence). Trimming took off 10 bases at V and 5 bases at J, with 11 bases between the two ends. The CDR3 spells CATEGVTEAFF. The CDR3, as DNA: TGTGCCACCGAGGGGGTTACTGAAGCTTTCTTT.